This TCR beta chain was obtained from a study of cytomegalovirus exposure and HLA in healthy donors. Vbeta (60) and Jbeta (13) primers were used in the PCR. TCRdb's table, derived via immunoSEQ multiplex PCR, lists solely in-frame clones and lacks some. The sample yields approximately 44,000 clones, 70% to 80% seen once. The CDR3 contains 15 residues. Germline V gene lookup returns CDR1 LNHNV and CDR2 YYDKDF (reference sequence). Between the trimmed V and J ends, which lost 3 bases and 4 bases, there was a span of 12 bases. In regard to this clone: Its antigen is as yet unknown.

Study-level points and caveats: It was likely that a cluster of highly shared sequence variants was a sequencing artifact. Presence/absence analyses assumed roughly uniform sequencing depth across donors, which may not hold. About 87% or about 30% of the time was how often most TCR beta V segments were productive, according to an earlier analysis.

The donors gave bone marrow, and they were healthy. The V gene is TRBV15, the J gene TRBJ1-4; D is possibly TRBD1 (5 bases). The source is a young man in good health and CMV-seronegative. The sequencing sample was made of PBMCs. CDR3 in DNA: TGTGCCACCAGCAGTGCAGGGTCCCTTAATGAAAAACTGTTTTTT. This encodes CATSSAGSLNEKLFF.